This T cell receptor (beta chain) is drawn from a study of patients and donors after allogeneic stem cell transplantation. This clonotype was found a few times. Germline loops: CDR1 SNHLY, CDR2 FYNNEI. The CDR3 spans 12 residues. Trimming pared 4 bases from V and 6 bases from J, leaving 8 bases between. TCRdb fed the RT-PCR reads into MiXCR, producing one record per CDR3 protein. The sample yields more than 850,000 distinct CDR3 sequences, 18% seen once. This receptor was identified in a human donor who was either an allogeneic HSCT recipient or a stem cell or donor lymphocyte infusion donor (not recorded which). It is not recorded whose cells these are; they may come from a transplant donor. V and J are TRBV2 and TRBJ2-3, with a possible D match to TRBD2 (6 bases). The specimen was blood, either unsorted or a sorted T cell fraction (not recorded which). The CDR3 here is CASSAGVDTQYF. The CDR3 DNA follows: TGTGCCAGCAGTGCGGGGGTCGATACGCAGTATTTT.